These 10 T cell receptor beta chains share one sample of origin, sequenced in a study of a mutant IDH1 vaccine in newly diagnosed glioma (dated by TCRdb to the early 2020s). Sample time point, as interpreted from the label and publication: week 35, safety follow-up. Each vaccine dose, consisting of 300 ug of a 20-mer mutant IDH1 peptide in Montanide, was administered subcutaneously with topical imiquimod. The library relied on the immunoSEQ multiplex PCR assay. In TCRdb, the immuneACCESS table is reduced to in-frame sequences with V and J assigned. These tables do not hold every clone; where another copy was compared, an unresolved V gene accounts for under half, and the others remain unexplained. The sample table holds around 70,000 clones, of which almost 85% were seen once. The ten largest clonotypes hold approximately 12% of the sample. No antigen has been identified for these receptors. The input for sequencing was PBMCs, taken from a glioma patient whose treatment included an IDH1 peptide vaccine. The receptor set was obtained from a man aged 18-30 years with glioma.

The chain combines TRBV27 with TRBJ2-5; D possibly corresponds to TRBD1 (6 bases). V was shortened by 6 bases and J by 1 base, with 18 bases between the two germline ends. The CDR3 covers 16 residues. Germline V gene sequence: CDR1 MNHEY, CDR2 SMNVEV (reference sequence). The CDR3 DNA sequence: TGTGCCAGCAGAGGGAACTATGGGGGCATCCAAGAGACCCAGTACTTC. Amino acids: CASRGNYGGIQETQYF.

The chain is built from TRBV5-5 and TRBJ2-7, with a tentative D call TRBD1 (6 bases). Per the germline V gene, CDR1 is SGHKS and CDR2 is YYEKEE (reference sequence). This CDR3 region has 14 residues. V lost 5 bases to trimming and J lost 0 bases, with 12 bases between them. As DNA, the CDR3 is TGTGCCAGCAGTTATAGAGGGGGCTCCTACGAGCAGTACTTC. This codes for CASSYRGGSYEQYF.

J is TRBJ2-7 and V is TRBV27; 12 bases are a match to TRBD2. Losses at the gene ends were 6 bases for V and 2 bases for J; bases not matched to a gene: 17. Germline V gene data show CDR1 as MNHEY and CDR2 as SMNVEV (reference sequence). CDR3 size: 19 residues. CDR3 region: CASSRFLGGTSGLPYEQYF. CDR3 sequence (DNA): TGTGCCAGCAGCCGATTCCTCGGGGGGACTAGCGGGCTACCCTACGAGCAGTACTTC.

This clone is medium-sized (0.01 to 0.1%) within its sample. The CDR3 is CASSRLREVNTEAFF. DNA of the CDR3: TGTGCCAGCAGCAGACTGAGGGAAGTGAACACTGAAGCTTTCTTT. This sequence joins TRBV21-1 and TRBJ1-1. TRBV21-1 is labeled a pseudogene. The CDR3 contains 15 residues.

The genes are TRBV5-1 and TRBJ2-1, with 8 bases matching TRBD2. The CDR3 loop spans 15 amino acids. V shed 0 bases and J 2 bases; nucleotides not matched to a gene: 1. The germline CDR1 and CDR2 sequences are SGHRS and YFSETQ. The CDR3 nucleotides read TGCGCCAGCAGCTTGGACGGGGGGGCCTACAATGAGCAGTTCTTC. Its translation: CASSLDGGAYNEQFF.

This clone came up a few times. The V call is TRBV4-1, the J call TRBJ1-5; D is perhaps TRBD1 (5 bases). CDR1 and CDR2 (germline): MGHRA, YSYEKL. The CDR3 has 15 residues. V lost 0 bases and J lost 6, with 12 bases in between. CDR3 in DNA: TGCGCCAGCAGCCAAGATTGGGACTCGAGTCAGCCCCAGCATTTT. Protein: CASSQDWDSSQPQHF.

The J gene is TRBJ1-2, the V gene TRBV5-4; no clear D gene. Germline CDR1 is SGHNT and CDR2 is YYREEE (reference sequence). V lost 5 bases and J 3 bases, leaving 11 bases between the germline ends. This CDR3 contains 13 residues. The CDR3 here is CASSMDGDYGYTF. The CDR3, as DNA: TGTGCCAGCAGTATGGACGGGGACTATGGCTACACCTTC.

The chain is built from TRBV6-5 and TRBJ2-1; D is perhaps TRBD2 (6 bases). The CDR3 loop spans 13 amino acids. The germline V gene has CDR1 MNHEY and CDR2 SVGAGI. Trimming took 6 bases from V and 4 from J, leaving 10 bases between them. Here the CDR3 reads CASRPGGYNEQFF. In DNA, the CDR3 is TGTGCCAGCAGGCCTGGGGGGTACAATGAGCAGTTCTTC.

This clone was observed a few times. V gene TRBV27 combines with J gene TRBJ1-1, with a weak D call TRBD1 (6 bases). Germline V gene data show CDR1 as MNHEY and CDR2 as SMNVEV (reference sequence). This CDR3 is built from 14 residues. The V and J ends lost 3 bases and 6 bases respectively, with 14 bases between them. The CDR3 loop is CASSFAQGSSEAFF. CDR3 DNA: TGTGCCAGCAGTTTCGCTCAGGGGTCGTCTGAAGCTTTCTTT.

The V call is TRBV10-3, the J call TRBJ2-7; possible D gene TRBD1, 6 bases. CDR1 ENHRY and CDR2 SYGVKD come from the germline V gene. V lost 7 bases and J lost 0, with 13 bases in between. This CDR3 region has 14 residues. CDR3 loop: CAIKQDSPSYEQYF. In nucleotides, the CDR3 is TGTGCCATCAAACAGGACAGTCCCTCCTACGAGCAGTACTTC.